This T cell receptor (beta chain) was found in a study of shared clonotypes between healthy human individuals. The CDR3 consists of 16 residues. V lost 4 bases and J 7 bases, leaving 23 bases between the germline ends. The germline gives CDR1 GTSNPN, CDR2 SVGIG (reference sequence). Profiled with immunoSEQ multiplex PCR; TCRdb holds only in-frame clones, not every one. The data contain 2,500,000 or so clones, around 92% of them singletons. The rearrangement uses TRBV30 and TRBJ2-1; D is uncertain. The receptor was derived from a man between 18 and 35 years old in good health. Some clones in this sample may be carry-over from other donors' samples. The sequenced sample was naive CD4+ T cells from PBMCs. Subset described: CD45RA+ positively selected. The CDR3 reads CAWNIHGVGYINEQFF. CDR3 DNA sequence: TGTGCCTGGAACATACATGGAGTAGGATATATAAATGAGCAGTTCTTC.